This T cell receptor (beta chain) was obtained from a study of T cells of healthy individuals. Germline CDR1 reads SEHNR; CDR2 reads FQNEAQ (reference sequence). V was cut by 5 bases and J by 7 bases, with 9 bases left in between. The CDR3 has 11 amino acids. TCRdb called the 5' RACE reads again in MiXCR, with one record for every CDR3 protein. The table lists under 70,000 distinct CDR3 sequences, roughly 14% of them singletons. This chain uses TRBV7-9 with TRBJ2-7; the D is unclear. The clonotype comes from a human donor in good health. Written as DNA, the CDR3 is TGTGCCAGCAGCCCCCGACATGAGCAGTACTTC. As protein: CASSPRHEQYF.